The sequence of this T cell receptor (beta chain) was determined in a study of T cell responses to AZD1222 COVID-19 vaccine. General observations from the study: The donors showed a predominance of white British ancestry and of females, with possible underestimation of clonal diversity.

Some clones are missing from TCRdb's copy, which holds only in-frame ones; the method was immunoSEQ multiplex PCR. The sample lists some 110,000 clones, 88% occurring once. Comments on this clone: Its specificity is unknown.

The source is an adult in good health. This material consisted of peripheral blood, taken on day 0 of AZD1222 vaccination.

CDR3 in amino acids: CASSPPALRGIEQYF. The CDR3 region has the DNA TGTGCCAGCTCACCACCAGCCCTTAGGGGAATCGAGCAGTACTTC. J is TRBJ2-7 and V is TRBV18; tentative D call: TRBD1 (5 bases). V shed 0 bases and J shed 6 bases, with 15 bases lying between them. The V gene's germline CDR1 is KGHSH and CDR2 LQKENI. This CDR3 is built from 15 residues.